These 20 T cell receptor beta chains were sequenced from one sample in a study of molecular identifiers for immune sequencing clone quantification (dated by TCRdb to 2016 to 2019). Library preparation was by PCR. The sequencer was an Illumina HiSeq 4000. The raw public reads went through TCRdb reprocessing: fastp at Q25, MiXCR clone calling, in-frame beta chains kept. Each entry is one CDR3 protein sequence, shown with its most common DNA and genes. In all, the sample holds more than 450,000 distinct CDR3 sequences, and over 20% of those were seen once. The ten largest clones add up to roughly 0.81% of the sample. Sequenced sample: naive CD8+ T cells from blood, with Jurkat cell RNA spiked in. In light of the paper, this sample's cell subset or site label describes: FACS-sorted CD8+CD4-CCR7+CD45RA+ naive T cells. Source of these receptors: a human donor in good health. Some libraries in this study had Jurkat cell RNA spiked in.

This clonotype showed up just a few times. This chain uses TRBV12-3 or TRBV12-4 with TRBJ2-3; 9 nucleotides match TRBD2. The CDR3 totals 14 residues. V was pared by 5 bases and J by 2 bases, with 2 bases of the junction left unmatched. CDR3 nucleotides: TGTGCCAGCAGTCGCGGGGGGGCCACAGATACGCAGTATTTT. This codes for CASSRGGATDTQYF.

Comments on this clonotype: Since a much larger clone is just one base distant, this may be a read error. The rearrangement joins TRBV3-1 to TRBJ2-3; TRBD2 agrees at 9 bases. Germline CDR1 is LGHDT and CDR2 is YNNKEL (reference sequence). The CDR3 runs 14 residues. The CDR3 sequence is CAGSASGALDTQYF. The CDR3 nucleotides are TGTGCCGGCAGCGCTAGCGGGGCCCTGGATACGCAGTATTTT.

This chain connects TRBV10-1 to TRBJ2-1; TRBD1 matches 7 bases. CDR3 length: 14 amino acids. Germline CDR1 and CDR2: WNHNN and SYGVQD (reference sequence). V lost 8 bases and J lost 3; bases outside the gene matches: 7. The CDR3 spells CASGAGGDYNEQFF. The CDR3 nucleotides are TGCGCCAGCGGTGCAGGGGGTGACTACAATGAGCAGTTCTTC.

V gene TRBV27 combines with J gene TRBJ2-1; D might be TRBD2 (5 bases). Germline V gene data show CDR1 as MNHEY and CDR2 as SMNVEV (reference sequence). This CDR3 comprises 13 residues. The V and J ends lost 10 bases and 8 bases respectively, with 18 bases between them. DNA of the CDR3: TGTGCCACCATCGCTATAGGACTGGATGAGCAGTTCTTC. Translating it yields CATIAIGLDEQFF.

The gene calls are TRBV10-3 and TRBJ2-1; a possible D gene is TRBD1 (5 bases). The CDR3 sequence is 14 residues long. Trimming pared 3 bases from V and 4 bases from J, leaving 10 bases between. CDR1 and CDR2 (germline): ENHRY, SYGVKD. The CDR3 reads CAISDLDRYNEQFF. Written as DNA, the CDR3 is TGTGCCATCAGTGACCTCGACAGATACAATGAGCAGTTCTTC.

This chain connects TRBV19 to TRBJ1-5; weak D call: TRBD1 (5 bases). CDR1 and CDR2 (germline): LNHDA, SQIVND (reference sequence). This CDR3 spans 16 amino acids. V was shortened by 5 bases and J by 1 base, with 15 bases between the two germline ends. The CDR3 protein is CASSPAGGWSNQPQHF. The CDR3 coding sequence is TGTGCCAGTAGTCCCGCGGGGGGATGGAGCAATCAGCCCCAGCATTTT. The entire variable domain, with the rest obtained from reference TRBV19 and TRBJ1-5, is as follows: DGGITQSPKYLFRKEGQNVTLSCEQNLNHDAMYWYRQDPGQGLRLIYYSQIVNDFQKGDIAEGYSVSREKKESFPLTVTSAQKNPTAFYLCASSPAGGWSNQPQHFGDGTRLSIL.

The sample holds many counts of this clonotype. CDR3 protein: CSARDWARTSSYEQYF. The CDR3 DNA reads TGCAGTGCTAGAGATTGGGCCCGGACTAGCTCCTACGAGCAGTACTTC. V is TRBV20-1 and J is TRBJ2-7; 7 positions match TRBD2. The CDR3 length is 16 residues. Germline CDR1 reads DFQATT; CDR2 reads SNEGSKA (reference sequence). Trimming at V came to 0 bases and at J to 0 bases, leaving 8 bases not matched to a gene.

In its sample, this clonotype was seen a few times. The chain joins TRBV6-5 to TRBJ2-7; 10 bases fit TRBD1. With V trimmed by 2 bases and J by 4 bases, 2 bases remained unmatched. Germline CDR1 is MNHEY and CDR2 is SVGAGI. There are 14 residues in the CDR3. The CDR3 DNA is TGTGCCAGCAGTTACCGGGGACAGGGGTACGAGCAGTACTTC. Translating it yields CASSYRGQGYEQYF.

This clonotype was seen at least ten times. The rearrangement joins TRBV2 to TRBJ1-1; 10 nucleotides line up with TRBD1. The CDR3 is 16 amino acids. CDR1 is SNHLY, CDR2 FYNNEI, per germline. Trimming removed 4 bases from V and 5 bases from J; junction bases left unmatched: 10. CDR3 residues: CASSARQGAGGTEAFF. The CDR3 DNA follows: TGTGCCAGCAGTGCGAGACAGGGGGCAGGGGGGACTGAAGCTTTCTTT.

The sample holds a few counts of this clonotype. The V and J genes are TRBV7-9 and TRBJ2-2; TRBD2 aligns across 7 bases. V trimming: 4 bases; J trimming: 3 bases; junction bases outside the gene matches: 8. The CDR3 is made up of 16 amino acids. Per germline, CDR1 SEHNR and CDR2 FQNEAQ (reference sequence). The CDR3 spells CASSSTGLADTGELFF. The DNA for the CDR3 is TGTGCCAGCAGCTCCACCGGGCTAGCGGACACCGGGGAGCTGTTTTTT.

The chain is built from TRBV4-3 and TRBJ2-1; 9 bases are shared with TRBD1. This CDR3 is 16 amino acids long. Germline V gene lookup returns CDR1 LGHNA and CDR2 YSLEER. With 6 bases clipped from V and 6 bases from J, the junction kept 12 bases outside the gene matches. The CDR3 nucleotides read TGCGCCAGCAGTACAAATATTTTGACAGGGGGCAATGAGCAGTTCTTC. Protein: CASSTNILTGGNEQFF.

This clonotype appeared many times. The chain joins TRBV5-6 to TRBJ1-1; the D is unclear. CDR3 length: 11 residues. Between the trimmed V and J ends, which lost 2 bases and 7 bases, there was a span of 6 bases. Germline CDR1 and CDR2: SGHDT and YYEEEE. CDR3 region: CASSFSGEAFF. The CDR3 DNA follows: TGTGCCAGCAGCTTTTCAGGTGAAGCTTTCTTT.

This clonotype was counted only a few times. The V gene is TRBV27, the J gene TRBJ2-6; possible D gene TRBD1, 5 bases. The CDR3 spans 16 residues. Per germline, CDR1 MNHEY and CDR2 SMNVEV (reference sequence). The V end lost 5 bases, the J end lost 0 bases, and 11 bases lay between the germline ends. The CDR3 reads CASSGHLSSGANVLTF. The CDR3 bases are TGTGCCAGCAGTGGACACTTGAGCTCTGGGGCCAACGTCCTGACTTTC. The full variable domain, its missing parts supplied by reference TRBV27 and TRBJ2-6, is EAQVTQNPRYLITVTGKKLTVTCSQNMNHEYMSWYRQDPGLGLRQIYYSMNVEVTDKGDVPEGYKVSRKEKRNFPLILESPSPNQTSLYFCASSGHLSSGANVLTFGAGSRLTVL.

This clonotype was counted many times. The rearrangement links TRBV12-3 or TRBV12-4 to TRBJ2-6; D gene ambiguous. The V end was cut by 5 bases, the J end by 0 bases, with 8 bases between. The CDR3 has 15 residues. This CDR3 is CASSLDTSGANVLTF. In DNA, the CDR3 is TGTGCCAGCAGTCTCGATACCTCTGGGGCCAACGTCCTGACTTTC.

There are a few counts of this clonotype. V is TRBV6-2 or TRBV6-3 and J is TRBJ2-2; 7 bases align to TRBD1. The CDR3 is 17 residues long. With 4 bases clipped from V and 6 bases from J, the junction kept 14 bases outside the gene matches. Germline V gives CDR1 MNHEY, CDR2 SVGEGT. CDR3 nucleotide sequence: TGTGCCAGCAGTTCGACCCGGGACAGTGCAAACCCCGGGGAGCTGTTTTTT. This encodes CASSSTRDSANPGELFF.

Many counts were recorded for this clonotype. The chain uses TRBV2 and TRBJ1-4, with D hard to call. V shed 3 bases and J shed 2 bases, with 16 bases lying between them. The CDR3 loop spans 17 amino acids. The germline V gene has CDR1 SNHLY and CDR2 FYNNEI. The DNA for the CDR3 is TGTGCCAGCAGTGACGACGACCAGGCTTCGACTAATGAAAAACTGTTTTTT. Protein product: CASSDDDQASTNEKLFF.

V usage is TRBV9 and J usage is TRBJ2-7; possible D gene TRBD1, 5 bases. This CDR3 region has 14 residues. Between the trimmed V and J ends, which lost 4 bases and 1 base, there was a span of 12 bases. The V gene's germline CDR1 is SGDLS and CDR2 YYNGEE. Here the CDR3 reads CASSFGQQSYEQYF. For the CDR3, the DNA is TGTGCCAGCAGCTTCGGACAACAATCCTACGAGCAGTACTTC.

The chain combines TRBV27 with TRBJ2-5, with 7 bases fitting TRBD1. This CDR3 comprises 16 residues. The trim removed 1 base at V and 5 bases at J, leaving 10 bases unmatched. From germline, CDR1 is MNHEY and CDR2 SMNVEV (reference sequence). The CDR3 DNA reads TGTGCCAGCAGTTTATTGTCCCCGACAGGGAAGGAGACCCAGTACTTC. It translates to CASSLLSPTGKETQYF.

This clonotype was detected ten times or more. A junction boundary mismatches the germline segment, possibly from a read error. The gene calls are TRBV7-6 and TRBJ2-2; 8 bases are shared with TRBD1. The CDR3 has 15 residues. Looked up from germline, CDR1 is SGHVS and CDR2 is FNYEAQ. CDR3 nucleotide sequence: TGTGCCAGCAACTTATATCCAGGGGGCTTCGGGGAGCTGTTTTTT. It is translated as CASNLYPGGFGELFF.

This clonotype was seen only a few times. Written as DNA, the CDR3 is TGTGCCAGCAGCGTAGAGGATGCGGGACAGGGCGTCTCCGGGGCCAACGTCCTGACTTTC. Protein: CASSVEDAGQGVSGANVLTF. V gene TRBV9 combines with J gene TRBJ2-6; TRBD1 matches at 9 bases. Germline V CDR1 and CDR2: SGDLS, YYNGEE. V lost 0 bases to trimming and J lost 4 bases; unmatched junction nucleotides: 14. This CDR3 has 20 amino acids. The full variable domain, its missing parts supplied by reference TRBV9 and TRBJ2-6, is DSGVTQTPKHLITATGQRVTLRCSPRSGDLSVYWYQQSLDQGLQFLIQYYNGEERAKGNILERFSAQQFPDLHSELNLSSLELGDSALYFCASSVEDAGQGVSGANVLTFGAGSRLTVL.